Listed below are T cell receptor beta chains from one sample, sequenced in a study of cytomegalovirus exposure and HLA in healthy donors. Clones were read by immunoSEQ multiplex PCR, and TCRdb kept only the in-frame ones, dropping some. In the table there are about 130,000 clones, 81% of which are singletons. The sequenced sample was PBMCs. The receptors were gathered from a man between 18 and 29 years old in good health and CMV-seropositive. The CDR3 runs from the conserved cysteine through the conserved F or W. D genes are given only for firm matches. Part of the rows lack a size; the others show once, few, many or a class for expanded clones.

D: NA
V: TRBV10-2
size: NA
J: TRBJ2-2
DNA: TGCGCCAGCAGTGAGTCGCGCGGGCGGGAGCTGTTTTTT
CDR3: CASSESRGRELFF

D: TRBD1
V: TRBV5-4
size: NA
J: TRBJ2-5
DNA: TGTGCCAGCAGCCGTACAGGGGCAGAGACCCAGTACTTC
CDR3: CASSRTGAETQYF

D: NA
V: TRBV5-8
size: NA
J: TRBJ1-4
DNA: TGTGCCAGCAGCTTGGGACAGGCGGCTAATGAAAAACTGTTTTTT
CDR3: CASSLGQAANEKLFF

D: TRBD1
V: TRBV5-4
size: NA
J: TRBJ2-3
DNA: TGTGCCAGCAGCGATAAAACAGGGGGTCCCACAGATACGCAGTATTTT
CDR3: CASSDKTGGPTDTQYF

D: NA
V: TRBV7-2
size: NA
J: TRBJ2-3
DNA: TGTGCCAGCACCCGACTAGGGGACCTCCCAGATACGCAGTATTTT
CDR3: CASTRLGDLPDTQYF

D: NA
V: TRBV2
size: few
J: TRBJ1-4
DNA: TGTGCCAGCAGTGCAGGGAGTGTCCGGGGGGGCGAAAAACTGTTTTTT
CDR3: CASSAGSVRGGEKLFF

D: NA
V: TRBV6-1
size: NA
J: TRBJ1-3
DNA: TGTGCCACTCGGACAGTTGGTGGACCTGGAAACACCATATATTTT
CDR3: CATRTVGGPGNTIYF

D: NA
V: TRBV5-1
size: NA
J: TRBJ2-5
DNA: TGCGCCAGCAGCACCTCAAGACAGGTTCAAGAGACCCAGTACTTC
CDR3: CASSTSRQVQETQYF

D: NA
V: TRBV5-1
size: once
J: TRBJ2-1
DNA: TGCGCCAGCAGCGATCCACAGGGTTTTTATAACAATGAGCAGTTCTTC
CDR3: CASSDPQGFYNNEQFF

D: NA
V: TRBV19
size: few
J: TRBJ1-1
DNA: TGTGCCAGTAGTACTACACATGCGGGTGAAGCTTTCTTT
CDR3: CASSTTHAGEAFF

D: NA
V: TRBV7-9
size: NA
J: TRBJ2-2
DNA: TGTGCCAGCAGCCAAAAGCCGGACAGTCCCGGGGAGCTGTTTTTT
CDR3: CASSQKPDSPGELFF

D: NA
V: TRBV6-5
size: NA
J: TRBJ1-6
DNA: TGTGCCAGCAGTAGTACAGGGCCTGAATCAGCCCTCCACTTT
CDR3: CASSSTGPESALHF

D: TRBD1
V: TRBV14
size: NA
J: TRBJ2-5
DNA: TGTGCCAGCAGTTACAGGGGACAAGAGACCCAGTACTTC
CDR3: CASSYRGQETQYF

D: NA
V: TRBV5-1
size: NA
J: TRBJ1-6
DNA: TGCGCCAGCAGCTTGGAGGCAGGGAGGGATTCACCCCTCCACTTT
CDR3: CASSLEAGRDSPLHF

D: NA
V: TRBV14
size: NA
J: TRBJ2-2
DNA: TGTGCCAGCAGCCCGACTAGGACGGGGGAGCTGTTTTTT
CDR3: CASSPTRTGELFF

D: TRBD2
V: TRBV6-6
size: NA
J: TRBJ2-7
DNA: TGTGCCAGCAGTCGAGGGTGGGAGCGGGGGACCGAGCAGTACTTC
CDR3: CASSRGWERGTEQYF

D: NA
V: TRBV5-8
size: NA
J: TRBJ2-3
DNA: TGTGCCAGCAGCCCATCGGGGGTTGGCACAGATACGCAGTATTTT
CDR3: CASSPSGVGTDTQYF

D: NA
V: TRBV4-1
size: NA
J: TRBJ1-1
DNA: TGCGCCAGCAGCCAAGACGCCATAGGGGGAAACACTGAAGCTTTCTTT
CDR3: CASSQDAIGGNTEAFF

D: NA
V: TRBV5-5
size: NA
J: TRBJ2-7
DNA: TGTGCCAGCAGGAAGACTAGTGACTACGAGCAGTACTTC
CDR3: CASRKTSDYEQYF

D: TRBD1
V: TRBV5-4
size: NA
J: TRBJ1-2
DNA: TGTGCCAGCAGCTTGGGGATGGACAGGGTGGGCTATGGCTACACCTTC
CDR3: CASSLGMDRVGYGYTF

D: TRBD1
V: TRBV10-1
size: NA
J: TRBJ2-5
DNA: TGCGCCAGCAGTGAGCCAAGCGTGAGGACAGGGGGCGCCCAGAGGGAGACCCAGTACTTC
CDR3: CASSEPSVRTGGAQRETQYF

D: NA
V: TRBV25-1
size: few
J: TRBJ2-6
DNA: TGTGCCAGCGGGGCAGACTCTGGGGCCAACGTCCTGACTTTC
CDR3: CASGADSGANVLTF

D: NA
V: TRBV5-1
size: NA
J: TRBJ1-4
DNA: TGCGCCAGCAGCCCGGGACACCTCTCCCCCAATGAAAAACTGTTTTTT
CDR3: CASSPGHLSPNEKLFF

D: NA
V: TRBV27
size: NA
J: TRBJ1-5
DNA: TGTGCCAGCAGTTTTCACGGGCAGGGGTTTACTCAGCCCCAGCATTTT
CDR3: CASSFHGQGFTQPQHF

D: NA
V: TRBV6-1
size: NA
J: TRBJ1-2
DNA: TGTGCCAGCGGAACAGGGTCCTATGGCTACACCTTC
CDR3: CASGTGSYGYTF

D: TRBD1
V: TRBV5-4
size: NA
J: TRBJ1-2
DNA: TGTGCCAGCAGCTTGGTTGGGACAGGGGTCTATGGCTACACCTTC
CDR3: CASSLVGTGVYGYTF

D: NA
V: TRBV4-1
size: few
J: TRBJ2-5
DNA: TGCGCCAGCAGCCAAAAGACAGGACCCCCGCCAGAGACCCAGTACTTC
CDR3: CASSQKTGPPPETQYF

D: NA
V: TRBV7-2
size: NA
J: TRBJ2-7
DNA: TGTGCCAGCAGCGCTCAGGGAAGCTCCTACGAGCAGTACTTC
CDR3: CASSAQGSSYEQYF